This TCR beta chain was obtained from a study of blood T cell repertoires in COVID-19. Study as a whole: Sites across the United States, Italy and Spain contributed samples from acute and convalescent COVID-19.

Recruits, aged roughly 18 to 90 years, lived in 25 or so US areas. Generated by immunoSEQ multiplex PCR, the TCRdb table keeps only in-frame clones and is missing some. The data hold approximately 300,000 clones, with more than 85% observed a single time. The CDR3 totals 16 residues. V lost 2 bases to trimming and J lost 8 bases; unmatched junction nucleotides: 14. Germline-derived CDR1 and CDR2 are SGHTA and FQGNSA. Sample: PBMCs or T cells enriched from blood (not recorded which). This chain uses TRBV7-2 with TRBJ1-2, with TRBD1 matching over 7 bases. This clonotype originated in a woman in her twenties or thirties who had recovered from COVID-19. In DNA, the CDR3 is TGTGCCAGCAGCTTAATCTACCCGGACAGGAAAGGAGGCTACACCTTC. Translation: CASSLIYPDRKGGYTF.